This T cell receptor (beta chain) was found in a study of cytomegalovirus exposure and HLA in healthy donors. General study points: Reports described diagnosis of cytomegalovirus status by the classifier as highly specific and sensitive. A later analysis reportedly identified an Asian-associated ancestry cluster as carrying fewer N-insertions than the 666-donor mean. In a later analysis, across HLA loci, associated TCR counts were highest for DRB1, lowest for HLA-C.

Germline assignment: CDR1 SGHRS and CDR2 YFSETQ. V shed 4 bases and J 2 bases; nucleotides not matched to a gene: 6. The CDR3 length is 14 residues. Details on this clone: Its target is unknown.

Primers for the PCR totalled 60 Vbeta and 13 Jbeta. Here immunoSEQ multiplex PCR was the method, and the copy in TCRdb shows in-frame clones only, minus some. The data contain around 150,000 clones, approximately 73% of them singletons. This clonotype was sampled from a man in his forties or fifties in good health and CMV-seronegative. Material for sequencing was PBMCs. The rearrangement uses TRBV5-1 and TRBJ2-7, with TRBD1 matching 7 bases. CDR3 coding DNA: TGCGCCAGCAGCACACCGGGACAGCCCTACGAGCAGTACTTC. This codes for CASSTPGQPYEQYF.